Each of the 24 T cell receptor beta chains below was sequenced from the same sample in a study of shared clonotypes between healthy human individuals (TCRdb year 2020). CD8 naive samples were obtained by positive selection for CCR7 among CD45RO-negative cells, yielding a CD45RA+CCR7+ population from which TemRA cells were excluded. Library generation was performed with the immunoSEQ multiplex PCR assay. TCRdb took this table from immuneACCESS and kept in-frame rearrangements with V and J called. Such tables lack part of the clones; where checked against another copy, unresolved V genes explain under half of the gap, and the rest is unexplained. This sample lists about 2,200,000 clones; 85% to 95% were detected once. The ten largest clones add up to roughly 1.8% of the sample. The specimen was naive CD8+ T cells from PBMCs. Sample cell subset or site, as interpreted from the label and publication: CD45RA+CCR7+. Receptors originate from a man younger than 35 in good health. Some clones in this sample may be carry-over from other donors' samples.

The chain employs TRBV28 and TRBJ1-5; unclear D gene. Germline V lookup: CDR1 MDHEN, CDR2 SYDVKM. V was clipped by 6 bases and J by 2 bases, with 8 bases between them. The CDR3 is 13 residues long. CDR3 protein: CASRTGGNQPQHF. The DNA for the CDR3 is TGTGCCAGCAGAACGGGAGGCAATCAGCCCCAGCATTTT.

The chain links TRBV4-2 to TRBJ2-5; D uncertain. CDR1 and CDR2 (germline): LGHNA, YNFKEQ. The CDR3 is 14 amino acids. Trimming took off 1 base at V and 5 bases at J, with 11 bases between the two ends. For the CDR3, the DNA is TGTGCCAGCAGCCAAGGGTTGGGTTCGGAGACCCAGTACTTC. Its protein product is CASSQGLGSETQYF.

The gene calls are TRBV7-8 and TRBJ2-6; 12 positions agree with TRBD2. The V gene's germline CDR1 is SGHVS and CDR2 FQNEAQ. The CDR3 covers 18 residues. The junction had 5 bases not matched to a gene; V was cut back by 5 bases and J by 0 bases. This CDR3 is CASSPRTSGASGANVLTF. The CDR3 DNA follows: TGTGCCAGCAGCCCCCGGACTAGCGGGGCCTCTGGGGCCAACGTCCTGACTTTC.

The chain recombines TRBV4-3 with TRBJ2-7; D not resolved. The CDR3 is 16 amino acids. Germline lookup yields CDR1 LGHNA and CDR2 YSLEER. The ends were cut back, 0 bases at V and 2 bases at J, with 14 bases in the middle. The CDR3, as DNA: TGCGCCAGCAGCCAAGATTTCGCGGCTGTGGCCTACGAGCAGTACTTC. Its translation: CASSQDFAAVAYEQYF.

V usage is TRBV28 and J usage is TRBJ2-7; D possibly matches TRBD1 or TRBD2 (5 bases each). Trimming shortened V by 7 bases and J by 4 bases, and 14 bases separated the two germline ends. The CDR3 consists of 13 residues. CDR1 is MDHEN and CDR2 is SYDVKM in the germline V gene. The CDR3 is CASIGAFGYEQYF. The DNA of the CDR3 is TGTGCCAGCATCGGGGCGTTCGGTTACGAGCAGTACTTC.

The chain links TRBV7-6 to TRBJ2-1; maybe TRBD2 (6 bases). This CDR3 contains 17 residues. Germline values: CDR1 SGHVS, CDR2 FNYEAQ. Trimming removed 2 bases from V and 7 bases from J, with 21 bases in between. Here the CDR3 DNA reads TGTGCCAGCAGCTTACGAAGTAGCGGCCTCAACGGAAATGAGCAGTTCTTC. Its translation: CASSLRSSGLNGNEQFF.

J is TRBJ2-7 and V is TRBV6-6; 8 bases map to TRBD2. V gave up 4 bases and J gave up 4 bases; unmatched junction bases: 6. Germline V gene sequence: CDR1 MNHNY, CDR2 SVGAGI (reference sequence). The CDR3 runs to 14 residues. This chain's CDR3 is CASSFSGSRYEQYF. In DNA, the CDR3 is TGTGCCAGCAGTTTCAGCGGGAGTCGGTACGAGCAGTACTTC.

The chain is built from TRBV27 and TRBJ2-7; D is unresolved. Germline-derived CDR1 and CDR2 are MNHEY and SMNVEV (reference sequence). The CDR3 extends over 15 amino acids. V was pared by 5 bases and J by 0 bases, with 14 bases between. CDR3 DNA: TGTGCCAGCAGTAAACTAAACAGTCCCTCCTACGAGCAGTACTTC. Its translation is CASSKLNSPSYEQYF.

The rearrangement links TRBV9 to TRBJ2-1; maybe TRBD1 (5 bases). CDR3 length equals 15 residues. Germline loops: CDR1 SGDLS, CDR2 YYNGEE. V lost 2 bases to trimming and J lost 9 bases, with 18 bases between them. The CDR3 DNA follows: TGTGCCAGCAGCGTTTTTTCTCAGGGTATTACTGAGCAGTTCTTC. Translation: CASSVFSQGITEQFF. Filled out from reference TRBV9 and TRBJ2-1, the complete variable domain reads DSGVTQTPKHLITATGQRVTLRCSPRSGDLSVYWYQQSLDQGLQFLIQYYNGEERAKGNILERFSAQQFPDLHSELNLSSLELGDSALYFCASSVFSQGITEQFFGPGTRLTVL.

The chain has TRBV6-6 and TRBJ2-5; D might be TRBD1 or TRBD2, each matching 5 bases. This CDR3 is 14 amino acids long. Looked up from germline, CDR1 is MNHNY and CDR2 is SVGAGI (reference sequence). Trimming removed 0 bases at V and 4 bases at J, with 9 bases between. DNA for the CDR3: TGTGCCAGCAGTTACTCGTGGGACGGAGAGACCCAGTACTTC. It is translated as CASSYSWDGETQYF.

This clone appeared once. The chain combines TRBV16 with TRBJ1-2; D ambiguous. The germline V and J ends were trimmed by 2 bases and 6 bases, with 16 bases remaining between them. In germline, CDR1 is KGHSY, CDR2 FQNENV. CDR3 length: 15 amino acids. The DNA of the CDR3 is TGTGCCAGCAGCCAAAGTGTGCTGACGCCCGATGGCTACACCTTC. Its protein is CASSQSVLTPDGYTF.

The sample holds a few counts of this clone. The rearrangement joins TRBV30 to TRBJ1-1, with TRBD1 as a possible D gene (5 bases). Trimming removed 4 bases at V and 6 bases at J, with 12 bases between. Germline CDR1 is GTSNPN and CDR2 is SVGIG (reference sequence). The CDR3 extends over 12 amino acids. CDR3 bases: TGTGCCTGGAAAGGGGCGAGGGCTGAAGCTTTCTTT. Its protein is CAWKGARAEAFF.

This rearrangement joins TRBV5-6 to TRBJ1-2, with a weak D call TRBD1 (6 bases). There are 14 residues in the CDR3. CDR1 is SGHDT and CDR2 is YYEEEE in the germline V gene. The V and J ends lost 2 bases and 8 bases respectively, with 16 bases between them. The CDR3 region is CASSFGTPVVGYTF. The CDR3, as DNA: TGTGCCAGCAGCTTTGGGACACCGGTTGTCGGCTACACCTTC.

This chain uses TRBV9 with TRBJ2-6; 9 bases map to TRBD1. Germline trimming cut 1 base from V and 3 bases from J; bases unmatched to any gene: 20. The CDR3 sequence is 22 residues long. Germline V CDR1 and CDR2: SGDLS, YYNGEE. As DNA, the CDR3 is TGTGCCAGCAGCGTATCCCTAGACCCCCGGGACAGGGAGTCGAGTGGGGCCAACGTCCTGACTTTC. The encoded protein is CASSVSLDPRDRESSGANVLTF.

The CDR3 nucleotides read TGTGCCAGCTCCTACGCAGGGGTTAGGGAGACCGGGGAGCTGTTTTTT. This translates into CASSYAGVRETGELFF. The chain couples TRBV6-6 to TRBJ2-2, with D tentatively TRBD1 (6 bases). The V end lost 8 bases, the J end lost 5 bases, and 21 bases lay between the germline ends. The CDR3 is 16 residues long. In germline, CDR1 is MNHNY, CDR2 SVGAGI (reference sequence).

V is TRBV29-1 and J is TRBJ2-7; TRBD1 matches at 9 bases. The CDR3 consists of 14 residues. Germline V gene lookup returns CDR1 SQVTM and CDR2 ANQGSEA. Unmatched junction bases numbered 10, after V lost 6 bases and J lost 4 bases. The CDR3 DNA sequence: TGCAGCGTCGGGACAGGGCCCAGTTGGTACGAGCAGTACTTC. Encoded protein: CSVGTGPSWYEQYF.

The chain is built from TRBV7-9 and TRBJ2-1; weak D call: TRBD2 (6 bases). The germline V and J ends were trimmed by 7 bases and 6 bases, with 22 bases remaining between them. Per the germline V gene, CDR1 is SEHNR and CDR2 is FQNEAQ (reference sequence). The CDR3 sequence is 16 residues long. CDR3 DNA sequence: TGTGCCAGCACCCACCTCTCGACGGGAGTGTTCAATGAGCAGTTCTTC. Its protein is CASTHLSTGVFNEQFF.

The chain employs TRBV30 and TRBJ1-2; 7 nucleotides agree with TRBD1. V shed 2 bases, J shed 5 bases, and the junction held 11 bases outside the gene matches. Germline V lookup: CDR1 GTSNPN, CDR2 SVGIG (reference sequence). There are 15 residues in the CDR3. The CDR3 nucleotides read TGTGCCTGGAGTCCGATCAGGACAGGCCGATATGGCTACACCTTC. Protein product: CAWSPIRTGRYGYTF.

The chain joins TRBV28 to TRBJ1-1, with D tentatively TRBD1 (5 bases). Germline lookup yields CDR1 MDHEN and CDR2 SYDVKM. V dropped 8 bases and J dropped 2 bases, with 15 bases sitting between them. The CDR3 length is 14 residues. The CDR3 protein is CASRPSTENTEAFF. CDR3 nucleotide sequence: TGTGCCAGCCGCCCCTCGACAGAAAACACTGAAGCTTTCTTT.

V usage is TRBV5-5 and J usage is TRBJ1-1, with 11 positions matching TRBD1. Germline lookup yields CDR1 SGHKS and CDR2 YYEKEE (reference sequence). Trimming took 0 bases from V and 6 from J; bases not matched to a gene: 4. The CDR3 is 15 amino acids. This CDR3 reads CASSLGTGGASEAFF. The CDR3, as DNA: TGTGCCAGCAGCTTGGGGACAGGGGGCGCCTCTGAAGCTTTCTTT.

V is TRBV30 and J is TRBJ2-7; 7 nucleotides match TRBD2. CDR1 and CDR2 (germline): GTSNPN, SVGIG (reference sequence). V dropped 2 bases and J dropped 2; count of bases not matched to a gene: 6. This CDR3 is built from 14 residues. As DNA, the CDR3 is TGTGCCTGGAGTTGGGCTAGCGGAACCTACGAGCAGTACTTC. As protein: CAWSWASGTYEQYF.

CDR3 in DNA: TGTGCCAGCAGTTTGAGTTTTTTGCGTGAGCAGTTCTTC. Protein product: CASSLSFLREQFF. V usage is TRBV27 and J usage is TRBJ2-1; D unclear. Trimming removed 3 bases from V and 9 bases from J, with 12 bases in between. The CDR3 is made up of 13 amino acids. Germline lookup yields CDR1 MNHEY and CDR2 SMNVEV (reference sequence).

The chain joins TRBV10-3 to TRBJ1-1; weak D call: TRBD1 (5 bases). V lost 0 bases, J lost 9 bases, and 14 bases lay in between. The CDR3 spans 14 residues. Germline-derived CDR1 and CDR2 are ENHRY and SYGVKD. CDR3 bases: TGTGCCATCAGTGAGTCCAACGGGGACGGAAAAGCTTTCTTT. Translation gives CAISESNGDGKAFF.

This chain connects TRBV13 to TRBJ2-3; D unclear. The CDR3 runs 17 residues. V lost 0 bases to trimming and J lost 4 bases, with 17 bases between them. Germline CDR1 and CDR2: PRHDT and FYEKMQ (reference sequence). The CDR3 reads CASSLGLSTLSADTQYF. The CDR3 DNA reads as TGTGCCAGCAGCTTAGGTTTGTCGACGTTGAGCGCAGATACGCAGTATTTT.